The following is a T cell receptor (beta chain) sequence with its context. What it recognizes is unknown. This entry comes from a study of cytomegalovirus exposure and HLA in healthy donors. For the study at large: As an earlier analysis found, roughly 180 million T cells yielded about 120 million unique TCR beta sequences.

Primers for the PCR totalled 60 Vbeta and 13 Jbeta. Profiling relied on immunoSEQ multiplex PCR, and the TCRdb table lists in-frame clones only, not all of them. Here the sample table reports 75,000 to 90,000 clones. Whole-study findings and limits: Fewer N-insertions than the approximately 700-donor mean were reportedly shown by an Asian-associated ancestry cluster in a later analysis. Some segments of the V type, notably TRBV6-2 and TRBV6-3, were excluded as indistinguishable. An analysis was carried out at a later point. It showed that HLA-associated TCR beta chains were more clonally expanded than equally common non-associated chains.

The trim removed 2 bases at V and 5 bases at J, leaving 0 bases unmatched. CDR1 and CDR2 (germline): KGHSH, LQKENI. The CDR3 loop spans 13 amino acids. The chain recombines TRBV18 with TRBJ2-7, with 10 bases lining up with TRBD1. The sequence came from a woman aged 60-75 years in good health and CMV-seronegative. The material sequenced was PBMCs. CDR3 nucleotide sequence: TGTGCCAGCTCACCAGGGACAGGGGACGAGCAGTACTTC. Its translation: CASSPGTGDEQYF.